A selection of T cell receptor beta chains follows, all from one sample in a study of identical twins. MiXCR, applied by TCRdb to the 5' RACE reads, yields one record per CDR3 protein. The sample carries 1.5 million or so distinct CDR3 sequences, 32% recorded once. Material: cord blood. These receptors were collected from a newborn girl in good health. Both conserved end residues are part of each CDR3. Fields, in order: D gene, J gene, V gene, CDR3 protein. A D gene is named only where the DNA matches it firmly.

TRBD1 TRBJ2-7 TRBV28 CASTETGGSYEQYF
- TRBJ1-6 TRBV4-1 CASSLRDDNSPLHF
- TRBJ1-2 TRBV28 CASTSGRGYTF
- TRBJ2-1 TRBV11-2 CASSSLRSYNEQFF
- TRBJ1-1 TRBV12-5 CASGRANTEAFF
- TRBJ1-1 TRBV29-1 CSADLAGAGNTEAFF
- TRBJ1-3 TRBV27 CASSFQRGNTIYF
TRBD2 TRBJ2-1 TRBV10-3 CAISATSGASYNEQFF
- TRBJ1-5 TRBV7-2 CASSLAWGAQHF
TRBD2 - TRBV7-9 CASSLLRIPGLPYNEQYF
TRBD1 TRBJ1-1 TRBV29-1 CSVESGTGGREAFF
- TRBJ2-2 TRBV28 CASSFGDLNTGELFF
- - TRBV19 CASSIDEEETQYF
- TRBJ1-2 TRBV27 CASSSRRALYGYTF
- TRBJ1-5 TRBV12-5 CASGLDSLGDQPQHF
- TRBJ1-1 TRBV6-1 CASRAGVNTEAFF
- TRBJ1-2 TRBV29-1 CSVEDRARGSYGYTF
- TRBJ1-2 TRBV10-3 CAIKEGGGGANYGYTF
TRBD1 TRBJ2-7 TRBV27 CASSYRGTGIEYEQYF
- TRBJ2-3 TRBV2 CASSERWGDTQYF
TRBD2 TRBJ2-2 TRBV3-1 CASSQDLAGTPREELFF
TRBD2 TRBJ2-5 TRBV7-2 CASSQNPLAGGLARTQYF
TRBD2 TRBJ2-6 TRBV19 CASLGTTISGANVLTF
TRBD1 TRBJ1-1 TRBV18 CASSPGMGTGNTEAFF
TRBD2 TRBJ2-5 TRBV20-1 CSARATSGSETQYF
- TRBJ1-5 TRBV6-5 CASSPAGTYSNQPQHF
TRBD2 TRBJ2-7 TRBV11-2 CASSHAALAGSYEQYF
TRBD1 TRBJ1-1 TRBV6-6 CASSQPRQGNTEAFF
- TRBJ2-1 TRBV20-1 CSALIARRRYNEQFF
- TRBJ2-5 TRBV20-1 CSADRRFQETQYF
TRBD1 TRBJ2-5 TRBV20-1 CSARDPGQGIFLKTQYF
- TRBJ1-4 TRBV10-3 CAISAGKSNEKLFF
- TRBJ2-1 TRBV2 CASSMGTAATNEQFF
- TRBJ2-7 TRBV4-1 CASSQGDSSYYEQYF
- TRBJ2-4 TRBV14 CASSQAGPGNIQYF
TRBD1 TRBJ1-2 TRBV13 CASSLAGRGNGYTF
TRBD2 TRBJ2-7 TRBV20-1 CSATTSGGYEQYF
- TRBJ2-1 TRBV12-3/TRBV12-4 CASSFEGHEQFF
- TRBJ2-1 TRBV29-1 CSVAWEPYNEQFF
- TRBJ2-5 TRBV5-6 CASSLKNQETQYF
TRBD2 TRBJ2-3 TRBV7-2 CASSFVSGGADTQYF
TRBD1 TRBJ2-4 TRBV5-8 CASSPDRVINIQYF
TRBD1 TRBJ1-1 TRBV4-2 CASSQDPGTVPGRGLNTEAFF
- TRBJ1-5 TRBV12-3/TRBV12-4 CASSLWSTDSNQPQHF
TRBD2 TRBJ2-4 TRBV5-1 CASSPQLALAKNIQYF
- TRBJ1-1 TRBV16 CASSQFYRAYISTEAFF
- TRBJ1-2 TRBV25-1 CASSNSYGYGYTF
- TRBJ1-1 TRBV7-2 CASSLVKGRSTEAFF
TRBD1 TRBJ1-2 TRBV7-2 CASSLPQTGGVGYTF
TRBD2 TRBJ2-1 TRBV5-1 CASSLASGLAGAPTYNEQFF
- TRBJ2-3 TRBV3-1 CASSQWESTDTQYF
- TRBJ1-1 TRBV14 CASSQDYRTEAFF
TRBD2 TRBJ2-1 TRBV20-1 CIARGRGRVNEQFF
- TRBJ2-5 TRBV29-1 CSVPGGGQETQYF
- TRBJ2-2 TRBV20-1 CSARPVQAGELFF